One and the same sample provided the 25 T cell receptor beta chains below, sequenced in a study of blood T cell repertoires in COVID-19. Clones were sequenced by immunoSEQ multiplex PCR, and TCRdb holds only the in-frame ones, with some missing. The table has over 400,000 clones, 80% to 90% seen once. The material sequenced was peripheral blood. The receptors stem from a human donor in a cohort sampled during active COVID-19.

In this sample, this clone turned up once. The chain uses TRBV4-2 and TRBJ2-2; no definite D call. Trimming pared 0 bases from V and 0 bases from J, leaving 11 bases between. The CDR3 length is 17 residues. Germline V gene data show CDR1 as LGHNA and CDR2 as YNFKEQ. Here the CDR3 reads CASSQDPVKTNTGELFF. CDR3 coding DNA: TGTGCCAGCAGCCAAGATCCAGTCAAGACGAACACCGGGGAGCTGTTTTTT.

The rearrangement joins TRBV3-1 (or the pseudogene TRBV3-2) to TRBJ2-1; TRBD2 matches 14 bases. With 4 bases clipped from V and 0 bases from J, the junction kept 8 bases outside the gene matches. Germline CDR1 is LGHDT and CDR2 is YNNKEL (reference sequence). CDR3 length equals 19 residues. CDR3 DNA: TGTGCCAGCAGCCCGGGACTAGCGGGAGAAACAGGCTCCTACAATGAGCAGTTCTTC. This gives the protein CASSPGLAGETGSYNEQFF.

The chain is built from TRBV19 and TRBJ1-1, with D tentatively TRBD1 (5 bases). The CDR3 runs 14 residues. CDR1 is LNHDA and CDR2 is SQIVND in the germline V gene (reference sequence). With 5 bases removed from V and 1 base from J, the gap between germline ends came to 11 bases. The CDR3 nucleotides are TGTGCCAGTAGTGATGAACAGGAGAACACTGAAGCTTTCTTT. Its protein product is CASSDEQENTEAFF.

The chain joins TRBV7-2 to TRBJ1-1, with 7 bases lining up with TRBD1. CDR3 size: 16 residues. The V and J ends lost 3 bases and 4 bases, in that order; junction bases with no gene match: 11. From germline, CDR1 is SGHTA and CDR2 FQGNSA. This CDR3 reads CASSLDRQGSGTEAFF. The CDR3 coding sequence is TGTGCCAGCAGCTTGGACCGACAGGGATCAGGCACTGAAGCTTTCTTT.

This clone occurred a few times. J is TRBJ1-4 and V is TRBV9; 7 positions match TRBD1. The CDR3 is 14 residues long. J gave up 8 bases and V 4 bases, and 8 bases lay outside the gene matches. Germline V gene data show CDR1 as SGDLS and CDR2 as YYNGEE. The CDR3 DNA follows: TGTGCCAGCAGCCCAAGACAGGGTAGAGAAAAACTGTTTTTT. It yields the protein CASSPRQGREKLFF.

The chain has TRBV6-5 and TRBJ1-5; D uncertain. This CDR3 is 14 amino acids long. Germline V lookup: CDR1 MNHEY, CDR2 SVGAGI. Trimming cost V 2 bases and J 9 bases, with 14 bases left between them. CDR3 sequence reads: CASSYTAGVTPQHF. CDR3 coding DNA: TGTGCCAGCAGTTACACAGCAGGCGTGACGCCCCAGCATTTT.

The rearrangement joins TRBV7-2 to TRBJ1-2; D remains ambiguous. The germline gives CDR1 SGHTA, CDR2 FQGNSA. The CDR3 is made up of 14 amino acids. The V gene lost 1 base and the J gene lost 8 bases, with 14 bases spanning the gap. The CDR3 loop is CASSLEETAVGYTF. CDR3 in DNA: TGTGCCAGCAGCTTAGAAGAAACCGCGGTCGGCTACACCTTC.

The J gene is TRBJ1-1, the V gene TRBV5-1; D may be TRBD1 (5 bases). The CDR3 runs to 13 residues. In germline, CDR1 is SGHRS, CDR2 YFSETQ. The germline V and J ends were trimmed by 0 bases and 8 bases, with 11 bases remaining between them. CDR3: CASSLDGGREAFF. CDR3 nucleotide sequence: TGCGCCAGCAGCTTGGATGGGGGGAGAGAAGCTTTCTTT.

The chain carries TRBV7-3 and TRBJ2-1, with 7 nucleotides matching TRBD2. This CDR3 has 15 amino acids. Germline CDR1 is SGHTA and CDR2 is FQGTGA. Trimming removed 6 bases from V and 0 bases from J; junction bases left unmatched: 5. CDR3 DNA sequence: TGTGCCAGCAGTTCAAGCGGGAACTCCTACAATGAGCAGTTCTTC. Its translation: CASSSSGNSYNEQFF.

The chain links TRBV3-1 (or the pseudogene TRBV3-2) to TRBJ1-3; D call uncertain. This CDR3 is built from 14 residues. Trimming cost V 4 bases and J 0 bases, with 7 bases left between them. Germline CDR1 reads LGHDT; CDR2 reads YNNKEL (reference sequence). The CDR3 DNA sequence: TGTGCCAGCAGCCCGGTCCTCTCTGGAAACACCATATATTTT. This encodes CASSPVLSGNTIYF.

The V gene is TRBV19, the J gene TRBJ2-1; 9 nucleotides align to TRBD2. V was pared by 4 bases and J by 2 bases, with 9 bases of the junction left unmatched. The CDR3 runs 17 residues. CDR1 and CDR2 from the germline V gene are LNHDA and SQIVND (reference sequence). CDR3 sequence reads: CASSNRSGSHPYNEQFF. DNA for the CDR3: TGTGCCAGTAGTAATCGTAGCGGGAGTCATCCCTACAATGAGCAGTTCTTC.

The table lists this clone with a few counts. V gene TRBV6-5 combines with J gene TRBJ2-3; 11 bases fit TRBD2. CDR3 length: 16 amino acids. Trimming removed 4 bases from V and 0 bases from J; junction bases left unmatched: 3. In germline, CDR1 is MNHEY, CDR2 SVGAGI. The CDR3 DNA is TGTGCCAGCAGTTTCGTAGCGGGAGGGAGCACAGATACGCAGTATTTT. Its translation is CASSFVAGGSTDTQYF.

The chain carries TRBV3-1 (or the pseudogene TRBV3-2) and TRBJ1-1; tentatively, D is TRBD1 (6 bases). The V end lost 0 bases, the J end lost 5 bases, and 22 bases lay between the germline ends. Germline V gene data show CDR1 as LGHDT and CDR2 as YNNKEL (reference sequence). The CDR3 is 18 residues long. The CDR3 is CASSQDFRQGFINTEAFF. In DNA form, the CDR3 reads TGTGCCAGCAGCCAAGATTTTCGGCAGGGGTTTATTAATACTGAAGCTTTCTTT.

The sample holds a few counts of this clone. The gene calls are TRBV5-1 and TRBJ1-1; the D is unclear. The CDR3 contains 14 residues. The germline V gene encodes CDR1 SGHRS and CDR2 YFSETQ. V was cut by 3 bases and J by 0 bases, with 9 bases left in between. The chain's CDR3 is CASSSAGMNTEAFF. CDR3 DNA: TGCGCCAGCAGCTCAGCGGGCATGAACACTGAAGCTTTCTTT.

The chain is built from TRBV6-7 and TRBJ2-7; D is possibly TRBD1 (5 bases). TRBV6-7 is labeled an ORF, and its function is uncertain. The CDR3 runs 15 residues. Trimming pared 4 bases from V and 3 bases from J, leaving 16 bases between. As DNA, the CDR3 is TGTGCCAGCAGTTTGTTCCGGACACCCATCTACGAGCAGTACTTC. The encoded protein is CASSLFRTPIYEQYF.

The chain recombines TRBV30 with TRBJ1-2; D unresolved. The CDR3 is made up of 11 amino acids. Germline V gives CDR1 GTSNPN, CDR2 SVGIG (reference sequence). Trimming took off 7 bases at V and 5 bases at J, with 11 bases between the two ends. CDR3 in amino acids: CALSKTYGYTF. The CDR3 bases are TGTGCCTTATCTAAAACTTATGGCTACACCTTC.

The rearrangement joins TRBV7-2 to TRBJ2-1; D gene unclear. The CDR3 is 14 residues long. Trimming cost V 1 base and J 4 bases, with 8 bases left between them. Germline loops: CDR1 SGHTA, CDR2 FQGNSA. CDR3 coding DNA: TGTGCCAGCAGCTTAGGCGCGGCTTACAATGAGCAGTTCTTC. Residues: CASSLGAAYNEQFF.

This chain joins TRBV5-4 and TRBJ1-2, with TRBD1 matching over 7 bases. The V and J ends lost 4 bases and 0 bases, in that order; junction bases with no gene match: 15. Germline CDR1 reads SGHNT; CDR2 reads YYREEE (reference sequence). This CDR3 has 18 residues. This chain's CDR3 is CASSLRTGLLLPNYGYTF. CDR3 nucleotides: TGTGCCAGCAGCCTTAGGACAGGCCTCTTACTACCTAACTATGGCTACACCTTC.

Regarding this clone: The junction differs from germline at one of its ends, possibly a read error. The gene calls are TRBV28 and TRBJ2-3; 8 nucleotides match TRBD2. The length of the CDR3 is 15 residues. Per germline, CDR1 MDHEN and CDR2 SYDVKM. The CDR3 is CASSLGAALAGLQNF. The CDR3 DNA follows: TGTGCCAGCAGTTTAGGCGCTGCGCTAGCGGGTTTACAGAATTTT.

A note on this clone: The same CDR3 arises from other DNA sequences in this sample as well. The chain uses TRBV19 and TRBJ2-3, with D perhaps TRBD1 (6 bases). CDR1 is LNHDA and CDR2 is SQIVND in the germline V gene (reference sequence). Trimming took 8 bases from V and 3 from J, leaving 12 bases between them. There are 13 residues in the CDR3. The CDR3 sequence is CASSQGRTDTQYF. The CDR3 DNA reads as TGTGCCAGTTCACAGGGTCGAACAGATACGCAGTATTTT.

V usage is TRBV30 and J usage is TRBJ1-1; D gene unclear. From germline, CDR1 is GTSNPN and CDR2 SVGIG (reference sequence). The V and J ends lost 0 bases and 1 base respectively, with 6 bases between them. This CDR3 comprises 13 residues. CDR3 bases: TGTGCCTGGAGTGTACCAGGGAACACTGAAGCTTTCTTT. This codes for CAWSVPGNTEAFF. Full variable domain (outside the CDR3, taken from reference TRBV30 and TRBJ1-1): SQTIHQWPATLVQPVGSPLSLECTVEGTSNPNLYWYRQAAGRGLQLLFYSVGIGQISSEVPQNLSASRPQDRQFILSSKKLLLSDSGFYLCAWSVPGNTEAFFGQGTRLTVV.

The chain has TRBV28 and TRBJ1-5; 11 positions agree with TRBD1. V shed 2 bases, J shed 4 bases, and the junction held 4 bases outside the gene matches. The CDR3 consists of 16 residues. Germline CDR1 MDHEN, CDR2 SYDVKM. CDR3 sequence reads: CASSLGQGAGNQPQHF. In DNA, the CDR3 is TGTGCCAGCAGTTTAGGACAGGGGGCCGGAAATCAGCCCCAGCATTTT. Full variable domain (missing parts from reference TRBV28 and TRBJ1-5): DVKVTQSSRYLVKRTGEKVFLECVQDMDHENMFWYRQDPGLGLRLIYFSYDVKMKEKGDIPEGYSVSREKKERFSLILESASTNQTSMYLCASSLGQGAGNQPQHFGDGTRLSIL.

This chain joins TRBV7-2 and TRBJ2-3; the D is unclear. The length of the CDR3 is 15 residues. Trimming took off 3 bases at V and 1 base at J, with 11 bases between the two ends. Germline V gives CDR1 SGHTA, CDR2 FQGNSA. The chain's CDR3 is CASSFGSRGTDTQYF. As DNA, the CDR3 is TGTGCCAGCAGCTTCGGCTCCCGGGGCACAGATACGCAGTATTTT.

In its sample, this clone was seen a few times. The V and J genes are TRBV5-5 and TRBJ2-2; 10 positions match TRBD2. Germline-derived CDR1 and CDR2 are SGHKS and YYEKEE (reference sequence). The J segment lost 2 bases and the V segment lost 4 bases, leaving 5 bases of the junction unmatched. This CDR3 comprises 16 residues. The CDR3 is CASSAGTSVNTGELFF. The CDR3 bases are TGTGCCAGCAGCGCCGGGACTAGCGTTAACACCGGGGAGCTGTTTTTT.

V and J are TRBV2 and TRBJ1-5; D is undetermined. This CDR3 region has 14 residues. V shed 6 bases and J shed 3 bases, with 12 bases lying between them. Germline loops: CDR1 SNHLY, CDR2 FYNNEI. In DNA, the CDR3 is TGTGCCAGCAGCGTGACACTCCTCAATCAGCCCCAGCATTTT. Its protein is CASSVTLLNQPQHF.